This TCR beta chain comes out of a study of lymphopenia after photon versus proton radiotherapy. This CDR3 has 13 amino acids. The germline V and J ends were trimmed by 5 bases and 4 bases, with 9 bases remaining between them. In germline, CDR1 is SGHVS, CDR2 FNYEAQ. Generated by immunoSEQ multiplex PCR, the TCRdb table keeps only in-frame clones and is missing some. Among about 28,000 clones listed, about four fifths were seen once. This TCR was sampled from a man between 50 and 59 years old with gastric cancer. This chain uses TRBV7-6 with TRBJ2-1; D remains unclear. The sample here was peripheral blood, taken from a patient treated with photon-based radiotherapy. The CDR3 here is CASSLEFYNEQFF. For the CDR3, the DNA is TGTGCCAGCAGCCTGGAGTTTTACAATGAGCAGTTCTTC.